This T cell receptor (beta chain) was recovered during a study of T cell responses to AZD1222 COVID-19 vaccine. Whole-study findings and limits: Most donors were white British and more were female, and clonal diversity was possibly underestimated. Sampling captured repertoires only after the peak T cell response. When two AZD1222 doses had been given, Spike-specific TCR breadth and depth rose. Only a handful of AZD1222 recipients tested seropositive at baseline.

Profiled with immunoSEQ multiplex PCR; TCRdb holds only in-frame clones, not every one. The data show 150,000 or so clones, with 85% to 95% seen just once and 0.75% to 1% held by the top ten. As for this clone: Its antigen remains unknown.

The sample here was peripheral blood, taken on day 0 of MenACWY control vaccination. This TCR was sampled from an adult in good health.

This CDR3 reads CASRDSNQPQHF. In nucleotides, the CDR3 is TGTGCCAGCAGAGATAGCAATCAGCCCCAGCATTTT. The rearrangement uses TRBV12-3 or TRBV12-4 and TRBJ1-5; D gene unclear. Between the trimmed V and J ends, which lost 6 bases and 0 bases, there was a span of 3 bases. The CDR3 has 12 residues.